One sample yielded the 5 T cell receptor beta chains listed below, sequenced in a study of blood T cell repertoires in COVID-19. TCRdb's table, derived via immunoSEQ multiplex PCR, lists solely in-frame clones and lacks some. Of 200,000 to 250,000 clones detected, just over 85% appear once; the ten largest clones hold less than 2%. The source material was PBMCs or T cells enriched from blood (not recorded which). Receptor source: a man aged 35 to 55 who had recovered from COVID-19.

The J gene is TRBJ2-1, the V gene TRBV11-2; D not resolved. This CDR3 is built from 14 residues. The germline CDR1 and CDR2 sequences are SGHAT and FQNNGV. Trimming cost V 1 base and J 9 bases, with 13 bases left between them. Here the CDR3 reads CASSLGRPVGEQFF. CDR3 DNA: TGTGCCAGCAGCTTAGGTCGCCCCGTCGGTGAGCAGTTCTTC.

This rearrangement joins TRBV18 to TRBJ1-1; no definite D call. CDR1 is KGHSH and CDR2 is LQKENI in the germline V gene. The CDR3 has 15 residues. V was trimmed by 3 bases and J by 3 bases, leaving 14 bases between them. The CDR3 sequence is CASSPEAAGYTEAFF. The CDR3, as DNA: TGTGCCAGCTCACCGGAAGCTGCGGGGTACACTGAAGCTTTCTTT.

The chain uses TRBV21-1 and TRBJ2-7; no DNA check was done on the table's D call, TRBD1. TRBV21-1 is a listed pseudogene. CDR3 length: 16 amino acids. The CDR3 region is CASSKGGHGRSYEQYF. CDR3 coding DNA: TGTGCCAGCAGCAAAGGCGGACACGGACGCTCCTACGAGCAGTACTTC.

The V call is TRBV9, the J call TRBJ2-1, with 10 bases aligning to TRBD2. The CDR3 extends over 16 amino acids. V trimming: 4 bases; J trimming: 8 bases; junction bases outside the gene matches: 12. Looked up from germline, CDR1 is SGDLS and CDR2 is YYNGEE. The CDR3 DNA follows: TGTGCCAGCAGCCCCCAACGAGCGGGGGGGCGAGATGAGCAGTTCTTC. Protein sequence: CASSPQRAGGRDEQFF.

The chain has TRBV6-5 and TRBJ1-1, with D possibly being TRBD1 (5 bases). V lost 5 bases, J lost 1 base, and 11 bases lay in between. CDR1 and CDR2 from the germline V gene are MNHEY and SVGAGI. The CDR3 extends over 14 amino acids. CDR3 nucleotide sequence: TGTGCCAGCAGTCGGGAGGGGCCGAACACTGAAGCTTTCTTT. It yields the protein CASSREGPNTEAFF.